What follows is one T cell receptor (beta chain) and its context. Its antigen is not identified. The germline gene is not matched at one end of the junction; a read error may be the cause. TCRdb recomputed calls from the reads with MiXCR, one row per CDR3 protein. This table has 700,000 to 850,000 distinct CDR3 sequences, approximately 29% appearing once. This sample is drawn from a study of T cell repertoires in cytomegalovirus infection. CDR1 and CDR2 (germline): DFQATT, SNEGSKA (reference sequence). The CDR3 length is 12 residues. Findings of the study overall: CMV-specific HLA-C-restricted TCR beta clonotypes dominated the ex vivo response. The study identified carriers of CMV plus the relevant HLA from cumulative public TCR beta family frequency.

The chain is built from TRBV20-1 and TRBJ2-4, with a weak D call TRBD2 (6 bases). The sequencing here drew on cultured CD8+ T cells from PBMCs, taken from culture after CMV antigen stimulation. This sequence was found in a human donor in good health (CMV status not recorded). Some clones in this sample may be carry-over from other donors' samples. CDR3 coding DNA: TGCAGTGCTAGAGGCGGGGACCGCTTTTTTGACTTC. Its translation is CSARGGDRFFDF.